This TCR beta chain stems from a study of blood T cell repertoires in COVID-19. Assay: immunoSEQ multiplex PCR; the TCRdb copy retains only in-frame clones and omits some. The top ten hold 7.5% of the sample, which has 150,000 to 200,000 clones, 65% to 85% seen once. The sequenced sample was PBMCs or T cells enriched from blood (not recorded which). The TCR originated in a man aged 40-55 years who had recovered from COVID-19.

The CDR3 region has the DNA TGTGCCAGCAGTAGGGGACAGGGTGTGCATCAGCCCCAGCATTTT. Amino acid sequence: CASSRGQGVHQPQHF. The V gene is TRBV27, the J gene TRBJ1-5; 9 positions agree with TRBD1. The CDR3 spans 15 residues. The germline V gene encodes CDR1 MNHEY and CDR2 SMNVEV (reference sequence). Trimming at V came to 5 bases and at J to 5 bases, leaving 7 bases not matched to a gene.